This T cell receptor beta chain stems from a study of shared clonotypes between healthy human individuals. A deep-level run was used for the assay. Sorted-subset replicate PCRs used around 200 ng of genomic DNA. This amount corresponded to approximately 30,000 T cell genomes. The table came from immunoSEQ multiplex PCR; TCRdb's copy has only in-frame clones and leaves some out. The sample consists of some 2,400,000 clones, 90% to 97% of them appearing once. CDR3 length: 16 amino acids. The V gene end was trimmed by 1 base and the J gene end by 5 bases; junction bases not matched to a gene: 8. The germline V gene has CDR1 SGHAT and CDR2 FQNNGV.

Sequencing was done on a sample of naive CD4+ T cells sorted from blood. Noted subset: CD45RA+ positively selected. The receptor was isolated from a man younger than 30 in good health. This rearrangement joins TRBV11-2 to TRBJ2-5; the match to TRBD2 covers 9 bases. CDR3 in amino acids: CASSLGYSGSAETQYF. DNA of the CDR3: TGTGCCAGCAGCTTAGGGTATAGCGGGAGTGCCGAGACCCAGTACTTC.